Below are 21 T cell receptor beta chains sequenced from a single sample in a study of CD8+CD57+ T cells in acquired aplastic anemia. Genomic DNA served as template for TCR beta VDJ and CDR3 profiling. TCRdb used MiXCR to reprocess the reads, holding one entry per CDR3 protein. Here the sample spans more than 150,000 distinct CDR3 sequences, about three fifths being singletons. The sample comprised sorted CD4+, CD8+, or CD8+CD57+ T cells (not recorded which) from PBMCs. The receptors stem from a human donor with severe aplastic anemia or a healthy control (not recorded which).

As for this clonotype: One junction end does not reproduce the germline sequence, and a read error may be involved. This chain links TRBV29-1 with TRBJ1-6, with no clear D. Germline V gene sequence: CDR1 SQVTM, CDR2 ANQGSEA. The CDR3 sequence is 15 residues long. The CDR3 DNA is TGCGGCGTTCTAGCATATCTGGCCTATAATTCACCCCTCCACTTT. This translates into CGVLAYLAYNSPLHF.

This clonotype was seen a few times. This chain uses TRBV5-4 with TRBJ2-7, with 7 bases aligning to TRBD1. The CDR3 covers 14 residues. The V gene end was trimmed by 3 bases and the J gene end by 0 bases; junction bases not matched to a gene: 3. Per the germline V gene, CDR1 is SGHNT and CDR2 is YYREEE (reference sequence). The CDR3 region has the DNA TGTGCCAGCAGCTCGGACAGGAGCTCCTACGAGCAGTACTTC. Amino acids: CASSSDRSSYEQYF.

The CDR3 DNA reads as TGCAGCGTTGCGATCACCGGGGAGCTGTTTTTT. This translates into CSVAITGELFF. V gene TRBV29-1 combines with J gene TRBJ2-2, with D unresolved. The CDR3 totals 11 residues. V lost 4 bases to trimming and J lost 4 bases, with 4 bases between them. From germline, CDR1 is SQVTM and CDR2 ANQGSEA.

This chain links TRBV6-1 with TRBJ1-3, with D unclear. This CDR3 spans 14 amino acids. Germline CDR1 is MNHNS and CDR2 is SASEGT. The V and J ends lost 6 bases and 0 bases respectively, with 9 bases between them. The CDR3, as DNA: TGTGCCAGCAGCTCCCCGGGCTCTGGAAACACCATATATTTT. It specifies CASSSPGSGNTIYF.

The chain uses TRBV20-1 and TRBJ2-5; no clear D gene. V was pared by 0 bases and J by 5 bases, with 10 bases between. Per the germline V gene, CDR1 is DFQATT and CDR2 is SNEGSKA (reference sequence). This CDR3 comprises 13 residues. CDR3 loop: CSARDPVAETQYF. CDR3 coding DNA: TGCAGTGCTAGAGATCCGGTGGCGGAGACCCAGTACTTC.

The V and J genes are TRBV7-9 and TRBJ1-2; TRBD1 matches 8 bases. This CDR3 region has 17 residues. Germline V CDR1 and CDR2: SEHNR, FQNEAQ (reference sequence). V dropped 2 bases and J dropped 2; count of bases not matched to a gene: 10. The CDR3 protein is CASSLSWGQEINYGYTF. DNA for the CDR3: TGTGCCAGCAGCTTAAGCTGGGGACAGGAGATAAACTATGGCTACACCTTC.

This clonotype has only a few counts. The CDR3 protein is CASSHAQPSRASGANVLTF. DNA for the CDR3: TGTGCCAGCAGCCACGCGCAGCCGTCCAGGGCTTCTGGGGCCAACGTCCTGACTTTC. The rearrangement uses TRBV3-1 and TRBJ2-6, with a weak D call TRBD1 (5 bases). Per germline, CDR1 LGHDT and CDR2 YNNKEL (reference sequence). There are 19 residues in the CDR3. V shed 3 bases and J shed 1 base, with 19 bases lying between them.

This clonotype has a count of ten or more. CDR3 in DNA: TGTGCCAGCGGGCACCCGGGGGGCAATGAGCAGTTCTTC. Amino acids: CASGHPGGNEQFF. The genes are TRBV7-2 and TRBJ2-1; 7 nucleotides line up with TRBD2. After removal of 8 bases from V and 6 bases from J, the junction contained 7 bases not matched to a gene. The germline V gene has CDR1 SGHTA and CDR2 FQGNSA. CDR3 length equals 13 residues.

The chain has TRBV19 and TRBJ2-7; D is possibly TRBD1 (6 bases). Germline V lookup: CDR1 LNHDA, CDR2 SQIVND (reference sequence). Trimming pared 4 bases from V and 0 bases from J, leaving 13 bases between. The CDR3 has 15 residues. The CDR3 sequence: CASSKDSKSSYEQYF. CDR3 bases: TGTGCCAGTAGTAAGGACAGTAAGAGCTCCTACGAGCAGTACTTC.

The chain carries TRBV28 and TRBJ2-7; D unresolved. V was shortened by 6 bases and J by 3 bases, with 18 bases between the two germline ends. CDR1 is MDHEN and CDR2 is SYDVKM in the germline V gene. This CDR3 region has 15 residues. The chain's CDR3 is CASRPTVTWSYEQYF. The CDR3 DNA sequence: TGTGCCAGCAGGCCCACGGTCACTTGGAGCTACGAGCAGTACTTC.

This clonotype was seen ten or more times. This sequence joins TRBV27 and TRBJ1-6; D not resolved. Germline assignment: CDR1 MNHEY and CDR2 SMNVEV (reference sequence). The CDR3 extends over 14 amino acids. V lost 3 bases to trimming and J lost 6 bases, with 9 bases between them. CDR3 in DNA: TGTGCCAGCAGTTTTAATGGGGTTAATTCACCCCTCCACTTT. Its translation: CASSFNGVNSPLHF.

This clonotype was counted once. The rearrangement uses TRBV20-1 and TRBJ2-5; 9 bases line up with TRBD2. CDR1 is DFQATT, CDR2 SNEGSKA, per germline (reference sequence). The CDR3 spans 14 residues. The J segment lost 4 bases and the V segment lost 3 bases, leaving 6 bases of the junction unmatched. CDR3 amino acids: CSASSLAGIETQYF. CDR3 nucleotide sequence: TGCAGTGCTAGTAGTCTAGCGGGGATAGAGACCCAGTACTTC.

The genes are TRBV2 and TRBJ1-6; D is possibly TRBD1 (5 bases). Germline CDR1 SNHLY, CDR2 FYNNEI. V was shortened by 6 bases and J by 4 bases, with 13 bases between the two germline ends. This CDR3 is 15 amino acids long. CDR3 bases: TGTGCCAGCAGCCCTTGGACATTTTATAATTCACCCCTCCACTTT. Its translation is CASSPWTFYNSPLHF.

The chain links TRBV5-1 to TRBJ1-2; D is unresolved. V lost 0 bases and J 9 bases, leaving 18 bases between the germline ends. This CDR3 has 15 amino acids. Germline assignment: CDR1 SGHRS and CDR2 YFSETQ. CDR3 protein: CASSLAGSRRYSYTF. The CDR3 bases are TGCGCCAGCAGCTTGGCCGGCAGCCGGCGTTACAGCTACACCTTC. Looking up the rest from reference TRBV5-1 and TRBJ1-2 gives the full variable domain: KAGVTQTPRYLIKTRGQQVTLSCSPISGHRSVSWYQQTPGQGLQFLFEYFSETQRNKGNFPGRFSGRQFSNSRSEMNVSTLELGDSALYLCASSLAGSRRYSYTFGSGTRLTVV.

The CDR3 loop reads CTSSPNSGVTIYF. In DNA form, the CDR3 reads TGTACCAGCAGCCCCAACAGCGGCGTCACCATATATTTT. This chain uses TRBV7-2 with TRBJ1-3, with D uncertain. CDR3 length equals 13 residues. Trimming shortened V by 5 bases and J by 9 bases, and 14 bases separated the two germline ends. Germline V lookup: CDR1 SGHTA, CDR2 FQGNSA. The full variable domain, its missing parts supplied by reference TRBV7-2 and TRBJ1-3, is GAGVSQSPSNKVTEKGKDVELRCDPISGHTALYWYRQSLGQGLEFLIYFQGNSAPDKSGLPSDRFSAERTGGSVSTLTIQRTQQEDSAVYLCTSSPNSGVTIYFGEGSWLTVV.

V gene TRBV7-8 combines with J gene TRBJ1-5, with unresolved D. The CDR3 covers 14 residues. V lost 9 bases and J 1 base, leaving 13 bases between the germline ends. Germline CDR1 is SGHVS and CDR2 is FQNEAQ. CDR3 nucleotides: TGTGCCAGTAGTAGAGCCGGGAGCAATCAGCCCCAGCATTTT. The encoded protein is CASSRAGSNQPQHF.

For this clonotype: Its ends do not fully match the called genes, so a read error is possible. The rearrangement uses TRBV24-1 and TRBJ1-2; D is unclear. Germline CDR1 and CDR2: KGHDR and SFDVKD. The CDR3 extends over 14 amino acids. The CDR3 is CATSDPIQAGGYTF. CDR3 sequence (DNA): TGCGCCACCAGTGACCCAATTCAGGCGGGTGGCTACACCTTC.

This clonotype is labeled large (0.1 to 1%). V and J are TRBV7-6 and TRBJ1-2, with 9 nucleotides matching TRBD1. The CDR3 spans 15 residues. The germline CDR1 and CDR2 sequences are SGHVS and FNYEAQ. V was pared by 1 base and J by 4 bases, with 4 bases of the junction left unmatched. DNA of the CDR3: TGTGCCAGCAGCTTAGTAAGACAGGGGGGCTATGGCTACACCTTC. The encoded protein is CASSLVRQGGYGYTF.

The chain links TRBV20-1 to TRBJ1-1; D uncertain. There are 15 residues in the CDR3. Trimming pared 0 bases from V and 7 bases from J, leaving 18 bases between. CDR1 and CDR2 from the germline V gene are DFQATT and SNEGSKA (reference sequence). The CDR3 protein is CSARDAKGLYDEAFF. The CDR3 DNA is TGCAGTGCTAGAGACGCAAAGGGCTTATATGATGAAGCTTTCTTT.

The genes are TRBV7-2 and TRBJ1-4, with D uncertain. Per germline, CDR1 SGHTA and CDR2 FQGNSA. The CDR3 consists of 12 residues. With 1 base removed from V and 12 bases from J, the gap between germline ends came to 9 bases. CDR3 loop: CASSLGRDELFF. CDR3 DNA sequence: TGTGCCAGCAGCTTAGGTCGTGACGAACTGTTTTTT.

V usage is TRBV20-1 and J usage is TRBJ2-1, with 10 positions matching TRBD2. Germline CDR1 and CDR2: DFQATT and SNEGSKA (reference sequence). This CDR3 has 13 amino acids. V shed 6 bases and J 8 bases; nucleotides not matched to a gene: 7. The CDR3 spells CSAETSGQDEQFF. CDR3 DNA: TGCAGTGCGGAGACTAGCGGGCAAGATGAGCAGTTCTTC.